The 3 T cell receptor beta chains below all came from one sample that was sequenced in a study of graft-versus-host responses after intestinal transplantation. Some clones are missing from TCRdb's copy, which holds only in-frame ones; the method was immunoSEQ multiplex PCR. The table lists more than 9,000 clones, 92% of them singletons. The sequences come from PBMCs, collected approximately 69 days after transplant. Every receptor here comes from a human patient who received an intestinal transplant, so some T cells may come from the graft donor.

V is TRBV27 and J is TRBJ1-4; D unresolved. V was shortened by 3 bases and J by 1 base, with 6 bases between the two germline ends. The CDR3 is 14 residues long. Germline values: CDR1 MNHEY, CDR2 SMNVEV (reference sequence). The CDR3 nucleotides are TGTGCCAGCAGTTTGACGGAAACTAATGAAAAACTGTTTTTT. Protein: CASSLTETNEKLFF.

The chain links TRBV25-1 to TRBJ2-6; tentatively, D is TRBD2 (6 bases). CDR1 and CDR2 (germline): MGHDK, SYGVNS. V was trimmed by 5 bases and J by 4 bases, leaving 15 bases between them. CDR3 size: 16 residues. CDR3 nucleotides: TGTGCCAGCAGTATTTGGGGACTTGAGGGGGCCAACGTCCTGACTTTC. Translation gives CASSIWGLEGANVLTF.

This chain links TRBV28 with TRBJ2-7; 11 nucleotides agree with TRBD1. Germline V lookup: CDR1 MDHEN, CDR2 SYDVKM. The CDR3 length is 14 residues. With 7 bases clipped from V and 6 bases from J, the junction kept 8 bases outside the gene matches. The CDR3: CASTPTGTGGEQYF. The DNA for the CDR3 is TGTGCCAGCACTCCGACCGGGACAGGGGGCGAGCAGTACTTC.